This T cell receptor beta chain comes out of a study of blood T cell repertoires in COVID-19. Study background: The samples span acute and convalescent COVID-19 from the United States, Italy and Spain. Sources were T cells, B-cell-depleted T cells, or PBMCs; the material itself was cDNA or gDNA.

Seattle enrolled patients during active infection and tracked them longitudinally. Source study methods: Using reference gene primer amplification, nucleated cell counts were estimated. The repertoire was sequenced with immunoSEQ multiplex PCR; TCRdb's copy has only in-frame clones and lacks some. That table supplies the V and J calls and clone size; D and trimming were determined from the DNA. Here the sample spans 300,000 or so clones, 85% to 90% being singletons. After removal of 0 bases from V and 4 bases from J, the junction contained 8 bases not matched to a gene. Looked up from germline, CDR1 is LNHNV and CDR2 is YYDKDF (reference sequence). The CDR3 length is 17 residues.

The V and J genes are TRBV15 and TRBJ2-1; TRBD2 matches 8 bases. Source material: peripheral blood. The source is a woman aged 30 to 39 with COVID-19, enrolled during active disease. CDR3 sequence reads: CATSRDSGLATYNEQFF. For the CDR3, the DNA is TGTGCCACCAGCAGAGATTCAGGACTAGCAACATACAATGAGCAGTTCTTC.